The rows below give T cell receptor beta chains drawn from one sample of a study of T cell repertoires in cytomegalovirus infection. For these receptors, no antigen is known. From the reads, TCRdb called clonotypes with MiXCR, one entry per CDR3 protein. Of approximately 150,000 distinct CDR3 sequences listed, less than 25% are singletons. The input for sequencing was CD8+ T cells from cultured PBMCs, taken from culture after CMV antigen stimulation. These receptors originate from a human donor in good health (CMV status not recorded). Some clones in this sample may be carry-over from other donors' samples. The CDR3 runs from the conserved cysteine through the conserved F or W. A D gene is named only where the DNA matches it firmly. For some rows the clone size is stated as once, few or many, or as a class when expanded; others skip it.

clone_size: few
v_call: TRBV5-1
d_call: -
j_call: TRBJ2-5
cdr3_aa: CASSSKDLLETQYF
cdr3_nt: TGCGCCAGCAGCTCCAAAGACCTGTTGGAGACCCAGTACTTC

clone_size: few
v_call: TRBV9
d_call: TRBD1
j_call: TRBJ1-6
cdr3_aa: CASSVDGTDNSPLHF
cdr3_nt: TGTGCCAGCAGCGTAGACGGGACAGATAATTCACCCCTCCACTTT

clone_size: few
v_call: TRBV28
d_call: TRBD1
j_call: TRBJ2-7
cdr3_aa: CASSSALPGQGKVLDEQYF
cdr3_nt: TGTGCCAGCAGTTCTGCCCTACCGGGACAGGGTAAAGTTTTGGACGAGCAGTACTTC

clone_size: few
v_call: TRBV6-6
d_call: -
j_call: TRBJ2-7
cdr3_aa: CASSYRGKNEQYF
cdr3_nt: TGTGCCAGCAGTTACAGGGGAAAGAACGAGCAGTACTTC

clone_size: -
v_call: TRBV28
d_call: -
j_call: TRBJ1-1
cdr3_aa: CASRDRGIYPEAFF
cdr3_nt: TGTGCCAGCAGGGACAGAGGGATTTACCCTGAAGCTTTCTTT

clone_size: -
v_call: TRBV2
d_call: -
j_call: TRBJ1-1
cdr3_aa: CASSARGPTNTEAFF
cdr3_nt: TGTGCCAGCAGTGCCCGGGGCCCTACCAACACTGAAGCTTTCTTT

clone_size: -
v_call: TRBV7-7
d_call: TRBD1
j_call: TRBJ2-5
cdr3_aa: CASSQDAWDSSGGTQYF
cdr3_nt: TGTGCCAGCAGCCAAGATGCCTGGGACAGCTCCGGAGGGACCCAGTACTTC

clone_size: -
v_call: TRBV7-6
d_call: TRBD2
j_call: TRBJ2-5
cdr3_aa: CASSSTSGDDQETQYF
cdr3_nt: TGTGCCAGCAGCTCAACTAGCGGGGATGACCAAGAGACCCAGTACTTC

clone_size: many
v_call: TRBV9
d_call: -
j_call: TRBJ1-4
cdr3_aa: CASSVGGEKEKLFF
cdr3_nt: TGTGCCAGCAGCGTAGGGGGGGAAAAGGAAAAACTGTTTTTT

clone_size: few
v_call: TRBV29-1
d_call: -
j_call: TRBJ2-1
cdr3_aa: CSVEEQDNEQFF
cdr3_nt: TGCAGCGTGGAGGAGCAGGACAATGAGCAGTTCTTC

clone_size: -
v_call: TRBV29-1
d_call: -
j_call: TRBJ1-1
cdr3_aa: CSVGLGSNTEAFF
cdr3_nt: TGCAGCGTTGGTCTGGGGTCGAACACTGAAGCTTTCTTT

clone_size: few
v_call: TRBV7-6
d_call: -
j_call: TRBJ2-2
cdr3_aa: CASSLVDSGPTGELFF
cdr3_nt: TGTGCCAGCAGCTTAGTGGACAGTGGCCCCACCGGGGAGCTGTTTTTT

clone_size: many
v_call: TRBV6-1
d_call: TRBD2
j_call: TRBJ2-5
cdr3_aa: CASSGLAGGQETQYF
cdr3_nt: TGTGCCAGCAGTGGACTAGCGGGGGGGCAAGAGACCCAGTACTTC

clone_size: -
v_call: TRBV4-2
d_call: -
j_call: TRBJ1-1
cdr3_aa: CASSHWGLSGTEAFF
cdr3_nt: TGTGCCAGCAGCCACTGGGGACTCAGCGGGACTGAAGCTTTCTTT

clone_size: few
v_call: TRBV7-8
d_call: TRBD2
j_call: TRBJ2-1
cdr3_aa: CASSKLAVSYNEQFF
cdr3_nt: TGTGCCAGCAGCAAACTAGCGGTTTCCTACAATGAGCAGTTCTTC

clone_size: -
v_call: TRBV7-9
d_call: -
j_call: TRBJ1-1
cdr3_aa: CASSLGRRINTEAFF
cdr3_nt: TGTGCCAGCAGCTTAGGCAGACGGATTAACACTGAAGCTTTCTTT

clone_size: -
v_call: TRBV6-2/TRBV6-3
d_call: -
j_call: TRBJ2-2
cdr3_aa: CASSYSTARAGELFF
cdr3_nt: TGTGCCAGCAGTTACTCGACCGCCCGGGCCGGGGAGCTGTTTTTT

clone_size: -
v_call: TRBV7-6
d_call: -
j_call: TRBJ2-7
cdr3_aa: CASSSESLSYEQYF
cdr3_nt: TGTGCCAGCAGCTCTGAGAGTTTGAGCTACGAGCAGTACTTC

clone_size: -
v_call: TRBV2
d_call: -
j_call: TRBJ2-4
cdr3_aa: CARGAYENIQYF
cdr3_nt: TGTGCCAGAGGGGCGTACGAAAACATTCAGTACTTC

clone_size: -
v_call: TRBV9
d_call: TRBD2
j_call: TRBJ2-1
cdr3_aa: CASSPTSDTYNEQFF
cdr3_nt: TGTGCCAGCAGTCCTACTAGCGACACATACAATGAGCAGTTCTTC

clone_size: -
v_call: TRBV20-1
d_call: -
j_call: TRBJ1-1
cdr3_aa: CSASGRINTEAFF
cdr3_nt: TGCAGTGCTAGTGGCAGGATTAACACTGAAGCTTTCTTT

clone_size: -
v_call: TRBV7-6
d_call: TRBD2
j_call: TRBJ2-7
cdr3_aa: CASSFEPGGSDEQYF
cdr3_nt: TGTGCCAGCAGCTTTGAACCGGGAGGTTCGGACGAGCAGTACTTC

clone_size: few
v_call: TRBV12-3/TRBV12-4
d_call: -
j_call: TRBJ1-5
cdr3_aa: CASLVGNQPQHF
cdr3_nt: TGTGCCAGTTTAGTTGGCAATCAGCCCCAGCATTTT

clone_size: -
v_call: TRBV7-2
d_call: -
j_call: TRBJ1-1
cdr3_aa: CASSIDSGSMNTEAFF
cdr3_nt: TGTGCCAGCAGCATCGACAGTGGCAGTATGAACACTGAAGCTTTCTTT

clone_size: -
v_call: TRBV7-2
d_call: TRBD2
j_call: TRBJ2-2
cdr3_aa: CASSLARILAGGPTGELFF
cdr3_nt: TGTGCCAGCAGCCTAGCAAGAATCCTAGCGGGGGGGCCTACCGGGGAGCTGTTTTTT

clone_size: -
v_call: TRBV11-2
d_call: -
j_call: TRBJ2-3
cdr3_aa: CASSLVGGWESDTQYF
cdr3_nt: TGTGCCAGCAGCTTAGTGGGCGGTTGGGAGTCGGATACGCAGTATTTT

clone_size: -
v_call: TRBV12-3/TRBV12-4
d_call: -
j_call: TRBJ2-1
cdr3_aa: CASSFGPTEQFF
cdr3_nt: TGTGCCAGCAGTTTCGGCCCAACTGAGCAGTTCTTC

clone_size: -
v_call: TRBV28
d_call: -
j_call: TRBJ1-2
cdr3_aa: CASSRISIQGYTF
cdr3_nt: TGTGCCAGCAGCCGGATTAGCATCCAAGGCTACACCTTC

clone_size: -
v_call: TRBV7-6
d_call: TRBD1
j_call: TRBJ2-7
cdr3_aa: CASSVISGTADSYEQYF
cdr3_nt: TGTGCCAGCAGCGTGATCTCCGGGACAGCCGACTCCTACGAGCAGTACTTC

clone_size: -
v_call: TRBV7-9
d_call: TRBD1
j_call: TRBJ1-1
cdr3_aa: CASSFGQGGTEAFF
cdr3_nt: TGTGCCAGCAGTTTTGGACAGGGAGGAACTGAAGCTTTCTTT

clone_size: once
v_call: TRBV7-6
d_call: TRBD1
j_call: TRBJ1-4
cdr3_aa: CASSQPTGVGEKLFF
cdr3_nt: TGTGCCAGCAGCCAGCCGACAGGGGTTGGAGAAAAACTGTTTTTT

clone_size: -
v_call: TRBV12-3/TRBV12-4
d_call: -
j_call: TRBJ2-7
cdr3_aa: CASSSLGGEGASYEQYF
cdr3_nt: TGTGCCAGCAGTTCCCTCGGGGGAGAGGGGGCCTCCTACGAGCAGTACTTC

clone_size: -
v_call: TRBV7-6
d_call: TRBD1
j_call: TRBJ1-1
cdr3_aa: CASSLAPQGTVNTEAFF
cdr3_nt: TGTGCCAGCAGCTTAGCCCCGCAGGGGACAGTTAACACTGAAGCTTTCTTT

clone_size: -
v_call: TRBV7-2
d_call: TRBD2
j_call: TRBJ2-2
cdr3_aa: CAYGASGADTGELFF
cdr3_nt: TGTGCCTATGGGGCTAGCGGGGCCGACACCGGGGAGCTGTTTTTT

clone_size: -
v_call: TRBV7-2
d_call: TRBD2
j_call: TRBJ2-3
cdr3_aa: CASSSTLAGAPADTQYF
cdr3_nt: TGTGCCAGCAGTTCTACTTTAGCGGGGGCCCCCGCAGATACGCAGTATTTT

clone_size: -
v_call: TRBV7-2
d_call: TRBD1
j_call: TRBJ1-1
cdr3_aa: CASSPSGQGNAEAFF
cdr3_nt: TGTGCCAGCAGCCCCTCGGGACAGGGGAACGCTGAAGCTTTCTTT

clone_size: few
v_call: TRBV6-2/TRBV6-3
d_call: -
j_call: TRBJ2-7
cdr3_aa: CASSLTNSYEQYF
cdr3_nt: TGTGCCAGCAGTCTGACAAACTCCTACGAGCAGTACTTC

clone_size: -
v_call: TRBV7-9
d_call: TRBD2
j_call: TRBJ2-5
cdr3_aa: CASTGTSSETQYF
cdr3_nt: TGTGCCAGCACCGGGACTAGTAGCGAGACCCAGTACTTC

clone_size: few
v_call: TRBV7-2
d_call: TRBD2
j_call: TRBJ2-2
cdr3_aa: CASSPVGTSGWSGATGELFF
cdr3_nt: TGTGCCAGCAGCCCCGTGGGGACTAGCGGTTGGTCTGGGGCCACCGGGGAGCTGTTTTTT

clone_size: -
v_call: TRBV27
d_call: TRBD2
j_call: TRBJ2-5
cdr3_aa: CASAGGGGTQYF
cdr3_nt: TGTGCCAGCGCTGGGGGGGGAGGAACCCAGTACTTC

clone_size: -
v_call: TRBV6-1
d_call: TRBD1
j_call: TRBJ1-5
cdr3_aa: CASSVQGASQPQHF
cdr3_nt: TGTGCCAGCAGTGTTCAGGGGGCGAGTCAGCCCCAGCATTTT

clone_size: -
v_call: TRBV7-2
d_call: TRBD2
j_call: TRBJ2-3
cdr3_aa: CASSSLPGTSGLDTQYF
cdr3_nt: TGTGCCAGCAGCTCCCTCCCCGGGACTAGCGGGCTAGATACGCAGTATTTT

clone_size: -
v_call: TRBV6-2/TRBV6-3
d_call: -
j_call: TRBJ2-7
cdr3_aa: CASSYSGSPDEQYF
cdr3_nt: TGTGCCAGCAGTTACTCGGGCAGCCCAGACGAGCAGTACTTC

clone_size: -
v_call: TRBV20-1
d_call: TRBD1
j_call: TRBJ1-2
cdr3_aa: CSALRQGKEGYTF
cdr3_nt: TGCAGTGCTCTTCGACAGGGAAAAGAGGGCTACACCTTC

clone_size: few
v_call: TRBV12-3/TRBV12-4
d_call: TRBD1
j_call: TRBJ1-1
cdr3_aa: CASSQQGLNANTEAFF
cdr3_nt: TGTGCCAGCAGTCAACAGGGGCTTAATGCGAACACTGAAGCTTTCTTT

clone_size: -
v_call: TRBV6-6
d_call: -
j_call: TRBJ2-1
cdr3_aa: CASIGTYNEQFF
cdr3_nt: TGTGCCAGCATTGGAACCTACAATGAGCAGTTCTTC

clone_size: -
v_call: TRBV6-8
d_call: -
j_call: TRBJ2-1
cdr3_aa: CASSYSDGEQFF
cdr3_nt: TGTGCCAGCAGTTACTCCGATGGTGAGCAGTTCTTC

clone_size: -
v_call: TRBV7-6
d_call: -
j_call: TRBJ1-1
cdr3_aa: CASSLSLDRTEAFF
cdr3_nt: TGTGCCAGCAGCTTAAGTCTTGACAGAACTGAAGCTTTCTTT

clone_size: many
v_call: TRBV6-2/TRBV6-3
d_call: TRBD2
j_call: TRBJ2-1
cdr3_aa: CASSSTLAGEYNEQFF
cdr3_nt: TGTGCCAGCAGTTCCACCCTAGCGGGGGAATACAATGAGCAGTTCTTC

clone_size: -
v_call: TRBV6-1
d_call: -
j_call: TRBJ1-5
cdr3_aa: CASREGGNQPQHF
cdr3_nt: TGTGCCAGCAGGGAGGGAGGGAATCAGCCCCAGCATTTT

clone_size: few
v_call: TRBV27
d_call: -
j_call: TRBJ2-3
cdr3_aa: CASSSSPGLVLYF
cdr3_nt: TGTGCCAGCAGTTCCTCACCAGGGCTCGTCTTGTATTTT